The 25 T cell receptor beta chains below were found in one sample sequenced in a study of breast tumors, draining lymph nodes, adjacent tissues. TCRdb ran MiXCR on the multiplex PCR reads and lists one entry per CDR3 protein. The repertoire has 15,000 or so distinct CDR3 sequences, approximately 45% of them found once; the top ten carry about 28%. The sample consisted of tumor-adjacent breast tissue. These receptors all come from a female donor with breast cancer. Some clones in this sample may be carry-over from other donors' samples.

This clonotype was picked up a small number of times. The chain couples TRBV20-1 to TRBJ1-2; D is uncertain. Between the trimmed V and J ends, which lost 0 bases and 1 base, there was a span of 9 bases. The germline CDR1 and CDR2 sequences are DFQATT and SNEGSKA (reference sequence). The CDR3 runs 14 residues. The CDR3 DNA reads TGCAGTGCTAGAGATACCGGATATAACTATGGCTACACCTTC. Its protein is CSARDTGYNYGYTF.

This clonotype appeared a single time. The chain couples TRBV20-1 to TRBJ2-1, with a tentative D call TRBD1 (6 bases). Germline V gene data show CDR1 as DFQATT and CDR2 as SNEGSKA (reference sequence). The germline V and J ends were trimmed by 6 bases and 5 bases, with 20 bases remaining between them. The CDR3 sequence is 15 residues long. CDR3 region: CSATSLQQGHNEQFF. The CDR3 nucleotides are TGCAGTGCCACCTCCCTTCAACAGGGACACAATGAGCAGTTCTTC.

In this sample, this clonotype turned up many times. This chain uses TRBV28 with TRBJ2-7, with no clear D. V lost 5 bases and J 5 bases, leaving 13 bases between the germline ends. From germline, CDR1 is MDHEN and CDR2 SYDVKM. The CDR3 length is 13 residues. CDR3 in amino acids: CASSPPPGHEQYF. Written as DNA, the CDR3 is TGTGCCAGCAGTCCCCCCCCCGGACACGAGCAGTACTTC. The entire variable domain, with the rest obtained from reference TRBV28 and TRBJ2-7, is as follows: DVKVTQSSRYLVKRTGEKVFLECVQDMDHENMFWYRQDPGLGLRLIYFSYDVKMKEKGDIPEGYSVSREKKERFSLILESASTNQTSMYLCASSPPPGHEQYFGPGTRLTVT.

This clonotype was seen ten or more times. This chain joins TRBV6-2 or TRBV6-3 and TRBJ2-5; 8 positions agree with TRBD2. The V gene's germline CDR1 is MNHEY and CDR2 SVGEGT. There are 16 residues in the CDR3. V trimming: 2 bases; J trimming: 1 base; junction bases outside the gene matches: 6. CDR3 coding DNA: TGTGCCAGCAGTTACGAGGCGGGGGGACTCCAAGAGACCCAGTACTTC. Amino acids: CASSYEAGGLQETQYF.

In its sample, this clonotype ranks as medium-sized (0.01 to 0.1%). This rearrangement joins TRBV4-3 to TRBJ1-6, with D hard to call. Trimming cost V 1 base and J 9 bases, with 19 bases left between them. Germline V CDR1 and CDR2: LGHNA, YSLEER. The CDR3 length is 17 residues. In DNA, the CDR3 is TGCGCCAGCAGCCAAGCCGACACCCATAGGGTTTCTTCACCCCTCCACTTT. It is translated as CASSQADTHRVSSPLHF.

The chain recombines TRBV7-2 with TRBJ2-1; no clear D gene. There are 15 residues in the CDR3. The ends were cut back, 1 base at V and 5 bases at J, with 12 bases in the middle. Per the germline V gene, CDR1 is SGHTA and CDR2 is FQGNSA. For the CDR3, the DNA is TGTGCCAGCAGCTTAGGTAGTAGCAGACACAATGAGCAGTTCTTC. It translates to CASSLGSSRHNEQFF.

This clonotype has more than one count but fewer than ten. In DNA form, the CDR3 reads TGTGCCTGGAGCGCTCAGACAGGTGCTGAAAAACTGTTTTTT. It encodes CAWSAQTGAEKLFF. The chain links TRBV30 to TRBJ1-4; perhaps TRBD1 as D (6 bases). Germline CDR1 is GTSNPN and CDR2 is SVGIG (reference sequence). This CDR3 spans 14 amino acids. Between the trimmed V and J ends, which lost 3 bases and 7 bases, there was a span of 15 bases.

This clonotype has ten or more counts. CDR3 loop: CASSLTGRDEQYF. The DNA of the CDR3 is TGTGCCAGCAGTCTCACAGGGAGGGACGAGCAGTACTTC. V gene TRBV6-5 combines with J gene TRBJ2-7; tentatively, D is TRBD2 (7 bases). The CDR3 loop spans 13 amino acids. V lost 5 bases to trimming and J lost 5 bases, with 13 bases between them. CDR1 is MNHEY and CDR2 is SVGAGI in the germline V gene.

There are a few counts of this clonotype. A clone one base away is much larger, so this may be a read error. This is likely a read error, given that the CDR3 carries no conserved phenylalanine or tryptophan at its end. The gene calls are TRBV5-6 and TRBJ2-7; 7 nucleotides match TRBD1. CDR1 and CDR2 from the germline V gene are SGHDT and YYEEEE. The CDR3 runs to 14 residues. V shed 3 bases and J 6 bases; nucleotides not matched to a gene: 9. The DNA for the CDR3 is TGTGCCAGCAGCTCCGGGACAGCGAGGTCCGAGCAGTACCTC. It codes for CASSSGTARSEQYL.

V usage is TRBV20-1 and J usage is TRBJ1-2; no clear D. The V end was cut by 6 bases, the J end by 8 bases, with 10 bases between. The CDR3 runs to 10 residues. Germline V CDR1 and CDR2: DFQATT, SNEGSKA (reference sequence). The CDR3 spells CSAPDEGYTF. CDR3 sequence (DNA): TGCAGTGCCCCGGACGAGGGCTACACCTTC.

The genes are TRBV7-9 and TRBJ2-5, with D uncertain. Trimming stripped 1 base from V and 5 bases from J, with 8 bases between. Germline CDR1 reads SEHNR; CDR2 reads FQNEAQ (reference sequence). There are 13 residues in the CDR3. The CDR3 loop is CASSLGDRETQYF. CDR3 DNA: TGTGCCAGCAGCTTAGGGGATCGCGAGACCCAGTACTTC.

This clonotype was detected many times. The rearrangement joins TRBV20-1 to TRBJ2-5; 9 bases map to TRBD2. V lost 6 bases and J lost 5; bases outside the gene matches: 19. This CDR3 contains 17 residues. Germline loops: CDR1 DFQATT, CDR2 SNEGSKA (reference sequence). CDR3 DNA sequence: TGCAGTGCCATCGGGGCGGATCTAGCGGGGAGGATGGAGACCCAGTACTTC. Translating gives CSAIGADLAGRMETQYF.

This clonotype was picked up a small number of times. Germline and junction disagree at one end, which may indicate a read error. The V gene is TRBV4-3, the J gene TRBJ1-4; D is undetermined. This CDR3 comprises 13 residues. Per germline, CDR1 LGHNA and CDR2 YSLEER. The CDR3, as DNA: TGCGCCAGCAGCCAAGACCTAAAGACCCCTCTTGTTTTT. This encodes CASSQDLKTPLVF.

The CDR3 bases are TGCAGCGTAGGGACTAGCGGGGGGCCTCAGCATTTT. Amino acids: CSVGTSGGPQHF. This chain connects TRBV29-1 to TRBJ1-5; D is possibly TRBD1 (6 bases). Trimming removed 6 bases at V and 13 bases at J, with 19 bases between. CDR1 and CDR2 (germline): SQVTM, ANQGSEA. There are 12 residues in the CDR3.

The genes are TRBV7-9 and TRBJ2-7; 9 bases line up with TRBD1. CDR1 and CDR2 (germline): SEHNR, FQNEAQ (reference sequence). There are 14 residues in the CDR3. With 4 bases clipped from V and 3 bases from J, the junction kept 4 bases outside the gene matches. CDR3 nucleotides: TGTGCCAGCAGCTCCCGGGACAGGGACTACGAGCAGTACTTC. It encodes CASSSRDRDYEQYF.

This chain joins TRBV5-1 and TRBJ2-1; 11 bases are shared with TRBD2. Germline lookup yields CDR1 SGHRS and CDR2 YFSETQ. Trimming at V came to 0 bases and at J to 6 bases, leaving 5 bases not matched to a gene. The length of the CDR3 is 16 residues. Here the CDR3 reads CASSLVASGRLNEQFF. CDR3 sequence (DNA): TGCGCCAGCAGCTTGGTGGCTAGCGGGAGGCTCAATGAGCAGTTCTTC. The full variable domain, completed using reference TRBV5-1 and TRBJ2-1, is KAGVTQTPRYLIKTRGQQVTLSCSPISGHRSVSWYQQTPGQGLQFLFEYFSETQRNKGNFPGRFSGRQFSNSRSEMNVSTLELGDSALYLCASSLVASGRLNEQFFGPGTRLTVL.

As for this clonotype: At one boundary the junction diverges from the germline segment, which might be a read error. The chain recombines TRBV12-3 or TRBV12-4 with TRBJ2-5, with D hard to call. CDR3 length: 12 residues. CDR3 DNA: TGTACCAGCAGTTTCAACAAGGAGACCCAGTACTTC. This encodes CTSSFNKETQYF.

The J gene is TRBJ1-2, the V gene TRBV3-2; the table's TRBD1 call for D was not verified on the DNA. TRBV3-2 is a pseudogene locus. The CDR3 has 13 amino acids. This CDR3 reads CASLPDRGLGYTF. The CDR3 coding sequence is TGTGCCAGCCTCCCGGACAGGGGGCTTGGCTACACCTTC.

Ten or more counts support this clonotype. The V and J genes are TRBV20-1 and TRBJ1-4, with D possibly being TRBD1 (5 bases). The CDR3 is 13 residues long. V lost 3 bases and J 5 bases, leaving 10 bases between the germline ends. CDR1 DFQATT and CDR2 SNEGSKA come from the germline V gene (reference sequence). CDR3 sequence reads: CSASLGPNEKLFF. The CDR3 nucleotides read TGCAGTGCTAGTCTGGGACCGAATGAAAAACTGTTTTTT.

This chain links TRBV12-3 or TRBV12-4 with TRBJ2-3; 7 bases are shared with TRBD1. The trim removed 8 bases at V and 1 base at J, leaving 0 bases unmatched. The CDR3 has 12 amino acids. As DNA, the CDR3 is TGTGCCAGCGGACAGGGCACAGATACGCAGTATTTT. It translates to CASGQGTDTQYF.

The chain joins TRBV20-1 to TRBJ2-3; tentative D call: TRBD2 (7 bases). V lost 6 bases to trimming and J lost 3 bases, with 16 bases between them. The length of the CDR3 is 14 residues. CDR1 DFQATT and CDR2 SNEGSKA come from the germline V gene (reference sequence). The CDR3 sequence is CSARGGKGTDTQYF. CDR3 bases: TGCAGTGCCAGGGGAGGGAAGGGGACAGATACGCAGTATTTT.

This clonotype was recorded many times. The J gene is TRBJ1-1, the V gene TRBV2; D is undetermined. The CDR3 has 13 residues. The germline CDR1 and CDR2 sequences are SNHLY and FYNNEI. The V and J ends lost 6 bases and 7 bases respectively, with 15 bases between them. CDR3 region: CASRTGRYGEAFF. CDR3 DNA: TGTGCCAGCAGGACGGGCCGGTACGGTGAAGCTTTCTTT. The full variable domain, rest sourced from reference TRBV2 and TRBJ1-1, is EPEVTQTPSHQVTQMGQEVILRCVPISNHLYFYWYRQILGQKVEFLVSFYNNEISEKSEIFDDQFSVERPDGSNFTLKIRSTKLEDSAMYFCASRTGRYGEAFFGQGTRLTVV.

This clonotype is labeled as medium-sized. The gene calls are TRBV20-1 and TRBJ1-3; maybe TRBD1 (5 bases). This CDR3 is 13 amino acids long. Germline CDR1 is DFQATT and CDR2 is SNEGSKA (reference sequence). Trimming shortened V by 1 base and J by 4 bases, and 8 bases separated the two germline ends. Here the CDR3 reads CSARVTVGNTIYF. The CDR3 nucleotides are TGCAGTGCTAGAGTGACAGTCGGAAACACCATATATTTT.

This clonotype was seen repeatedly, ten times or more. A much larger clonotype is one base distant, so this may be a read error. The V gene is TRBV12-3 or TRBV12-4, the J gene TRBJ2-1, with D unresolved. The CDR3 contains 11 residues. Trimming stripped 5 bases from V and 12 bases from J, with 11 bases between. Here the CDR3 DNA reads TGTGCCAGCAGTCCCCCCCCCGGGCAGTTCTTC. Protein product: CASSPPPGQFF.

V and J are TRBV7-8 and TRBJ1-2; D may be TRBD1 (5 bases). In germline, CDR1 is SGHVS, CDR2 FQNEAQ. The CDR3 consists of 13 residues. Trimming removed 5 bases at V and 2 bases at J, with 9 bases between. The DNA for the CDR3 is TGTGCCAGCAGCCCTGACAGAAACTATGGCTACACCTTC. Its translation: CASSPDRNYGYTF.